These 10 T cell receptor beta chains were sequenced from one sample in a study of blood T cell repertoires in COVID-19. The repertoire was sequenced with immunoSEQ multiplex PCR; TCRdb's copy has only in-frame clones and lacks some. The repertoire has some 100,000 clones, 88% of them found once; the top ten carry under 7%. What was sequenced was peripheral blood. The receptor source for this set is a woman aged 60 to 75 with acute or convalescent COVID-19.

This clone was seen a few times. The rearrangement uses TRBV19 and TRBJ1-5, with 7 bases identical to TRBD1. The CDR3 is 17 amino acids. V was pared by 2 bases and J by 3 bases, with 10 bases of the junction left unmatched. Germline V gene lookup returns CDR1 LNHDA and CDR2 SQIVND (reference sequence). CDR3 loop: CASSIIPQGTSNQPQHF. The CDR3 nucleotides read TGTGCCAGTAGTATAATTCCACAGGGGACCTCCAATCAGCCCCAGCATTTT.

The chain uses TRBV5-1 and TRBJ1-1, with D uncertain. The germline CDR1 and CDR2 sequences are SGHRS and YFSETQ. This CDR3 contains 13 residues. Trimming stripped 4 bases from V and 2 bases from J, with 9 bases between. This chain's CDR3 is CASSSSLNTEAFF. In nucleotides, the CDR3 is TGCGCCAGCAGCAGTAGTCTTAACACTGAAGCTTTCTTT.

The chain is built from TRBV6-6 and TRBJ1-6; TRBD1 matches at 8 bases. The junction had 3 bases not matched to a gene; V was cut back by 6 bases and J by 8 bases. The CDR3 consists of 13 residues. From germline, CDR1 is MNHNY and CDR2 SVGAGI (reference sequence). In nucleotides, the CDR3 is TGTGCCAGCAGGGCGACAGGGGATTCACCCCTCCACTTT. It specifies CASRATGDSPLHF.

The chain carries TRBV5-1 and TRBJ1-5, with D maybe TRBD1 (5 bases). The CDR3 is 15 amino acids. Germline V gene lookup returns CDR1 SGHRS and CDR2 YFSETQ. V was shortened by 0 bases and J by 9 bases, with 16 bases between the two germline ends. The CDR3 DNA reads TGCGCCAGCAGCTTGGAAGGCAGGGAGGGTGGGCCCCAGCATTTT. Amino acids: CASSLEGREGGPQHF.

The chain couples TRBV11-2 to TRBJ2-7, with D maybe TRBD2 (6 bases). The CDR3 contains 11 residues. The V gene lost 6 bases and the J gene lost 6 bases, with 9 bases spanning the gap. CDR1 SGHAT and CDR2 FQNNGV come from the germline V gene. This CDR3 reads CASRSGGEQYF. Here the CDR3 DNA reads TGTGCCAGCAGGTCCGGGGGCGAGCAGTACTTC.

The chain uses TRBV21-1 and TRBJ1-6. TRBV21-1 has pseudogene status. The CDR3 consists of 17 residues. CDR3 region: CASSKKGREAFDSPLHF. In DNA, the CDR3 is TGTGCCAGCAGCAAAAAGGGAAGGGAGGCCTTCGATTCACCCCTCCACTTT.

The rearrangement links TRBV7-9 to TRBJ2-3; 10 bases match TRBD2. J was trimmed by 3 bases and V by 5 bases; bases with no gene match: 8. The CDR3 totals 16 residues. Germline V gene sequence: CDR1 SEHNR, CDR2 FQNEAQ (reference sequence). The CDR3 sequence: CASSPGLAEWTDTQYF. The CDR3 bases are TGTGCCAGCAGCCCTGGACTAGCGGAGTGGACAGATACGCAGTATTTT. Based on the CDR3 plus reference TRBV7-9 and TRBJ2-3, the full variable domain is DTGVSQNPRHKITKRGQNVTFRCDPISEHNRLYWYRQTLGQGPEFLTYFQNEAQLEKSRLLSDRFSAERPKGSFSTLEIQRTEQGDSAMYLCASSPGLAEWTDTQYFGPGTRLTVL.

The chain is built from TRBV12-3 or TRBV12-4 and TRBJ1-5; D remains ambiguous. The CDR3 spans 13 residues. V lost 1 base to trimming and J lost 3 bases, with 4 bases between them. The CDR3 protein is CASSLGHNQPQHF. The CDR3 DNA follows: TGTGCCAGCAGTTTAGGACACAATCAGCCCCAGCATTTT.

The CDR3 protein is CASSRRWGTLGQSNYGYTF. CDR3 nucleotides: TGTGCCAGCAGCCGACGCTGGGGGACTTTGGGACAGTCAAACTATGGCTACACCTTC. The rearrangement joins TRBV3-1 (or the pseudogene TRBV3-2) to TRBJ1-2, with 7 bases lining up with TRBD1. V lost 4 bases, J lost 2 bases, and 19 bases stayed unmatched. This CDR3 spans 19 amino acids. Germline CDR1 and CDR2: LGHDT and YNNKEL (reference sequence).

The rearrangement joins TRBV28 to TRBJ1-1; 7 nucleotides agree with TRBD1. From germline, CDR1 is MDHEN and CDR2 SYDVKM. The CDR3 contains 16 residues. Trimming at V came to 4 bases and at J to 1 base, leaving 9 bases not matched to a gene. The CDR3 region is CASSSKPGTANTEAFF. The CDR3 DNA sequence: TGTGCCAGCAGTTCCAAACCCGGGACAGCGAACACTGAAGCTTTCTTT.